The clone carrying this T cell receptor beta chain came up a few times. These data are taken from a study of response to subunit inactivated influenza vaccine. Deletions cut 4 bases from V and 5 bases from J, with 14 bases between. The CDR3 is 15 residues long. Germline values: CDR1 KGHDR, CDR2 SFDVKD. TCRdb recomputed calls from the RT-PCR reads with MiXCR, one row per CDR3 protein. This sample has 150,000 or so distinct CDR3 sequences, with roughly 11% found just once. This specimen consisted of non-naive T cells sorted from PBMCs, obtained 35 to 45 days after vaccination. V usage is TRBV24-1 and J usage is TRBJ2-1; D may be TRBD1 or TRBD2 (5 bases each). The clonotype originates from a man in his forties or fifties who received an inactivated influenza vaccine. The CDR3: CATSERTGTDNEQFF. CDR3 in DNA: TGTGCCACCAGTGAGCGAACCGGGACGGACAATGAGCAGTTCTTC.